The rows below give T cell receptor beta chains drawn from one sample of a study of blood T cells in healthy people across ages. Via MiXCR, TCRdb re-called the 5' RACE reads, giving one row per CDR3 protein. The sample consists of 800,000 or so distinct CDR3 sequences, approximately 25% of them appearing once. These records were also assigned to another study, of T cells of mothers and their children.

Sequencing was done on a sample of blood. The receptor source for this set is a boy aged 5 to 17 in good health. CDR3s include the opening cysteine and the closing phenylalanine or tryptophan. D genes are given only for firm matches. Some rows mark clone size as missing; the rest say once, few, many or name a class of expanded clone.

J | D | size | V | CDR3 | DNA
TRBJ2-5 | . | . | TRBV7-8 | CASRSRGTQYF | TGTGCCAGCAGGTCACGGGGGACCCAGTACTTC
TRBJ2-1 | TRBD1 | few | TRBV20-1 | CSATGTANNEQFF | TGCAGTGCTACCGGGACAGCAAACAATGAGCAGTTCTTC
TRBJ2-7 | TRBD1 | few | TRBV4-3 | CASSQDVGTGFYEQYF | TGCGCCAGCAGCCAAGATGTAGGGACAGGGTTCTACGAGCAGTACTTC
TRBJ1-2 | TRBD1 | once | TRBV6-1 | CASSGTGTVRDYGYTF | TGTGCCAGCAGTGGAACCGGGACAGTTCGTGACTATGGCTACACCTTC
TRBJ2-7 | . | . | TRBV24-1 | CATSDLDSYEQYF | TGTGCCACCAGTGATTTGGATTCCTACGAGCAGTACTTC
TRBJ1-1 | . | . | TRBV29-1 | CSVVSPGNTEAFF | TGCAGCGTTGTATCCCCGGGGAACACTGAAGCTTTCTTT
TRBJ2-3 | TRBD2 | . | TRBV4-2 | CASSPQGLAGGVDTQYF | TGTGCCAGCAGCCCCCAAGGACTAGCGGGAGGGGTTGATACGCAGTATTTT
TRBJ2-1 | TRBD2 | few | TRBV12-3/TRBV12-4 | CASRSTLAGELDEQFF | TGTGCCAGCAGATCAACTCTAGCGGGAGAGTTAGATGAGCAGTTCTTC
TRBJ2-7 | TRBD1 | . | TRBV29-1 | CSATLQDRGYEQYF | TGCAGCGCAACGCTTCAGGACAGGGGCTACGAGCAGTACTTC
TRBJ1-4 | . | few | TRBV4-3 | CASSQEGGAGQEYEKLFF | TGCGCCAGCAGCCAAGAAGGAGGGGCTGGGCAGGAGTATGAAAAACTGTTTTTT
TRBJ2-3 | . | . | TRBV2 | CASKNREGTDTQYF | TGTGCCAGCAAAAACAGGGAGGGGACAGATACGCAGTATTTT
TRBJ2-5 | TRBD2 | . | TRBV10-3 | CAISVGLAAQETQYF | TGTGCCATCAGTGTAGGACTAGCGGCCCAAGAGACCCAGTACTTC
TRBJ1-6 | . | . | TRBV7-2 | CASSLAAGPLHF | TGTGCCAGCAGCTTAGCAGCGGGGCCCCTCCACTTT
TRBJ2-3 | . | few | TRBV7-2 | CASSSEGGLGDTQYF | TGTGCCAGCAGCTCCGAAGGGGGGTTGGGAGATACGCAGTATTTT
TRBJ2-7 | . | . | TRBV9 | CASSVGARADF | TGTGCCAGCAGCGTAGGGGCCAGGGCGGACTTC
TRBJ2-5 | . | . | TRBV3-1 | CASSRGTARAQYF | TGTGCCAGCAGCCGAGGAACAGCCCGGGCCCAGTACTTC
TRBJ2-7 | . | few | TRBV6-6 | CASTRQVSSYEQYF | TGTGCCAGCACAAGACAGGTGAGCTCCTACGAGCAGTACTTC
TRBJ2-1 | TRBD2 | . | TRBV25-1 | CASSETSENEQFF | TGTGCCAGCAGTGAGACTAGCGAGAATGAGCAGTTCTTC
TRBJ2-2 | . | . | TRBV5-1 | CASRPSAGRTGELFF | TGCGCCAGCAGACCGTCAGCGGGTCGCACCGGGGAGCTGTTTTTT
TRBJ1-2 | . | . | TRBV7-9 | CASSLVVHRNGYTF | TGTGCCAGCAGCTTAGTGGTGCACAGGAATGGCTACACCTTC
TRBJ2-3 | . | few | TRBV12-3/TRBV12-4 | CASGRGNTDTQYF | TGTGCCAGCGGACGGGGAAACACAGATACGCAGTATTTT
TRBJ1-1 | . | few | TRBV6-2/TRBV6-3 | CASSYWGGPEAFF | TGTGCCAGCAGTTATTGGGGGGGACCTGAAGCTTTCTTT
TRBJ1-2 | . | few | TRBV20-1 | CSANDPPYGYTF | TGCAGTGCTAACGATCCCCCGTATGGCTACACCTTC
TRBJ2-7 | TRBD1 | . | TRBV2 | CASRDRSSSYEQYF | TGTGCCAGCAGGGACAGGTCGAGCTCCTACGAGCAGTACTTC
TRBJ2-3 | . | few | TRBV11-2 | CASSLIPGATDTQYF | TGTGCCAGCAGCCTGATTCCCGGGGCAACAGATACGCAGTATTTT
TRBJ1-5 | . | . | TRBV6-5 | CASSPLDSRSNQPQHF | TGTGCCAGCAGTCCCCTGGACAGTCGTAGCAATCAGCCCCAGCATTTT
TRBJ1-1 | . | . | TRBV5-1 | CASSLEGTTGNTEAFF | TGCGCCAGCAGCTTGGAAGGGACAACTGGGAACACTGAAGCTTTCTTT
TRBJ2-4 | TRBD1 | few | TRBV29-1 | CSARTGSNIQYF | TGCAGCGCCAGGACAGGGAGTAACATTCAGTACTTC
TRBJ1-2 | . | few | TRBV27 | CASSKSQGHGYTF | TGTGCCAGCAGCAAGTCCCAGGGGCACGGCTACACCTTC
TRBJ1-4 | . | once | TRBV6-5 | CASSYSKSAGSNEKLFF | TGTGCCAGCAGTTACTCGAAATCGGCAGGGTCTAATGAAAAACTGTTTTTT